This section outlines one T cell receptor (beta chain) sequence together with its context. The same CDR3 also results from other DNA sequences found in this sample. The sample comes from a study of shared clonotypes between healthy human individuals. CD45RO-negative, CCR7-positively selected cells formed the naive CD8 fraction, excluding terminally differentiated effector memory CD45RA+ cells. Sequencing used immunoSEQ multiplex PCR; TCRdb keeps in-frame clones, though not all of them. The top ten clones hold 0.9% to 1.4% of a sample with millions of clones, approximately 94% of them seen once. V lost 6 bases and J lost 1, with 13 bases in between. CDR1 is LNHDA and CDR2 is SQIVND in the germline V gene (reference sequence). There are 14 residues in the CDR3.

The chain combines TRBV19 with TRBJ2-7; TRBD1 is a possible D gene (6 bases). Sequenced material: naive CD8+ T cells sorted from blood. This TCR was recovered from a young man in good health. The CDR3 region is CASSSRDISYEQYF. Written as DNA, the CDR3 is TGTGCCAGTAGCTCCCGGGACATATCCTACGAGCAGTACTTC. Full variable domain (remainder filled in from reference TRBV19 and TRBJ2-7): DGGITQSPKYLFRKEGQNVTLSCEQNLNHDAMYWYRQDPGQGLRLIYYSQIVNDFQKGDIAEGYSVSREKKESFPLTVTSAQKNPTAFYLCASSSRDISYEQYFGPGTRLTVT.